The 18 T cell receptor beta chains below come from one sample, sequenced in a study of T cells in Graves' hyperthyroidism and ophthalmopathy. TCR beta CDR3 region amplification was performed from RNA transcripts. The HTBI primer set drove a first-round RT-PCR of the TCR CDR3. TCRdb passed the multiplex PCR reads through MiXCR, listing each CDR3 protein once. Of roughly 700,000 distinct CDR3 sequences listed, about a third are singletons. Specimen: blood. The receptor set was obtained from a woman in her thirties or forties with Graves' hyperthyroidism.

This clonotype was recorded a few times. The chain links TRBV3-1 to TRBJ1-5, with D tentatively TRBD1 (6 bases). The V and J ends lost 5 bases and 5 bases respectively, with 13 bases between them. The CDR3 consists of 14 residues. Germline assignment: CDR1 LGHDT and CDR2 YNNKEL (reference sequence). The CDR3 region is CASSVAAGDQPQHF. For the CDR3, the DNA is TGTGCCAGCAGCGTAGCGGCAGGGGATCAGCCCCAGCATTTT.

On this clonotype: Since a much larger clone is just one base distant, this may be a read error. The chain uses TRBV11-1 and TRBJ1-1; D remains ambiguous. Trimming stripped 3 bases from V and 6 bases from J, with 14 bases between. Germline V gene sequence: CDR1 SGHAT, CDR2 FQDESV (reference sequence). This CDR3 is 14 amino acids long. CDR3 loop: CASSFLRFVAEAFF. The CDR3 DNA follows: TGTGCCAGCAGCTTCCTCAGGTTCGTAGCTGAAGCTTTCTTT.

This clonotype was seen many times. This chain links TRBV7-9 with TRBJ1-5; D not resolved. With 4 bases removed from V and 5 bases from J, the gap between germline ends came to 9 bases. CDR3 length: 13 residues. Germline values: CDR1 SEHNR, CDR2 FQNEAQ (reference sequence). The CDR3 is CASSWGEDQPQHF. The CDR3 DNA sequence: TGTGCCAGCAGCTGGGGAGAGGATCAGCCCCAGCATTTT.

This clonotype was seen many times. The chain links TRBV2 to TRBJ2-2, with D possibly TRBD1 on 5 matching bases. V lost 8 bases and J lost 4, with 11 bases in between. CDR3 length equals 13 residues. Germline CDR1 SNHLY, CDR2 FYNNEI. CDR3 in amino acids: CASSGLGTGELFF. The CDR3 nucleotides are TGTGCCAGCTCAGGGTTGGGCACCGGGGAGCTGTTTTTT. The entire variable domain, with the rest obtained from reference TRBV2 and TRBJ2-2, is as follows: EPEVTQTPSHQVTQMGQEVILRCVPISNHLYFYWYRQILGQKVEFLVSFYNNEISEKSEIFDDQFSVERPDGSNFTLKIRSTKLEDSAMYFCASSGLGTGELFFGEGSRLTVL.

This clonotype was seen ten or more times. The V gene is TRBV2, the J gene TRBJ2-7, with 8 bases identical to TRBD1. CDR3 length equals 15 residues. V was pared by 2 bases and J by 1 base, with 4 bases of the junction left unmatched. Germline CDR1 and CDR2: SNHLY and FYNNEI. CDR3 bases: TGTGCCAGCAGTGAACCCGGGACAGGATCCTACGAGCAGTACTTC. Amino acid sequence: CASSEPGTGSYEQYF.

This clonotype was observed a few times. The chain is built from TRBV20-1 and TRBJ1-5, with a tentative D call TRBD1 (5 bases). This CDR3 is 14 amino acids long. Deletions cut 6 bases from V and 6 bases from J, with 18 bases between. Germline V gene data show CDR1 as DFQATT and CDR2 as SNEGSKA (reference sequence). CDR3 nucleotides: TGCAGTGCACAGGCCCCGGGGATGGGTCAGCCCCAGCATTTT. Translated: CSAQAPGMGQPQHF.

As for this clonotype: Since a much larger clone is just one base distant, this may be a read error. This chain connects TRBV9 to TRBJ1-2; TRBD1 might be the D (6 bases). CDR1 and CDR2 from the germline V gene are SGDLS and YYNGEE. V was pared by 4 bases and J by 7 bases, with 17 bases between. This CDR3 is 14 amino acids long. CDR3 DNA: TGTGCCAGCAGCATACAGGGAGGGTTGGCTGGCTACACCTTC. It codes for CASSIQGGLAGYTF.

About this clonotype: A read error may produce the germline difference seen at one junction end. The J gene is TRBJ2-5, the V gene TRBV5-4; tentative D call: TRBD2 (7 bases). This CDR3 contains 16 residues. CDR1 is SGHNT, CDR2 YYREEE, per germline (reference sequence). The CDR3 region has the DNA TGCGCCAGCAGCCCACTTTCGTTAGGGGGGGTAGAGACCCAGTACTTC. Amino acids: CASSPLSLGGVETQYF.

The gene calls are TRBV10-3 and TRBJ2-5; 9 bases align to TRBD2. The CDR3 spans 15 residues. Germline CDR1 is ENHRY and CDR2 is SYGVKD. V dropped 6 bases and J dropped 5; count of bases not matched to a gene: 10. The CDR3 region is CAISVGTSRAETQYF. DNA of the CDR3: TGTGCCATCAGCGTCGGGACTAGCCGAGCGGAGACCCAGTACTTC.

The genes are TRBV7-2 and TRBJ1-1; weak D call: TRBD1 (6 bases). Trimming shortened V by 4 bases and J by 6 bases, and 12 bases separated the two germline ends. This CDR3 has 13 amino acids. Germline CDR1 and CDR2: SGHTA and FQGNSA. CDR3 sequence (DNA): TGTGCCAGCAGCTACCAGGGGCGGGCTGAAGCTTTCTTT. Protein: CASSYQGRAEAFF. The entire variable domain, with the rest obtained from reference TRBV7-2 and TRBJ1-1, is as follows: GAGVSQSPSNKVTEKGKDVELRCDPISGHTALYWYRQSLGQGLEFLIYFQGNSAPDKSGLPSDRFSAERTGGSVSTLTIQRTQQEDSAVYLCASSYQGRAEAFFGQGTRLTVV.

This clonotype was found once. The CDR3 carries no conserved terminal phenylalanine or tryptophan, so it likely arises from a read error. Because the CDR3's place on the DNA is in doubt, the DNA is left out and the CDR3 is given as listed by TCRdb. This CDR3 reads CASSQDWEGANT. J is TRBJ2-7 and V is TRBV4-3; whether TRBD2, the table's D call, matches the DNA was not checked. Ends included, the CDR3 has 12 residues. Germline loops: CDR1 LGHNA, CDR2 YSLEER.

Concerning this clonotype itself: One base away lies a much larger clone, so this may be a sequencing read error. This chain connects TRBV7-6 to TRBJ2-5; TRBD2 is a possible D gene (7 bases). This CDR3 region has 13 residues. Germline V gene data show CDR1 as SGHVS and CDR2 as FNYEAQ. DNA of the CDR3: TGTGCCAGCAGCTTTGCGGGGGCAGAGACCCAGCACTTC. The encoded protein is CASSFAGAETQHF.

This clonotype was counted only a few times. This chain connects TRBV25-1 to TRBJ1-6; D is unclear. CDR1 and CDR2 (germline): MGHDK, SYGVNS. The germline V and J ends were trimmed by 6 bases and 8 bases, with 5 bases remaining between them. CDR3 length equals 11 residues. The CDR3 bases are TGTGCCAGCAGAGTCGATTCACCCCTCCACTTT. Translation: CASRVDSPLHF. The variable domain in full, with the rest retrieved from reference TRBV25-1 and TRBJ1-6, is EADIYQTPRYLVIGTGKKITLECSQTMGHDKMYWYQQDPGMELHLIHYSYGVNSTEKGDLSSESTVSRIRTEHFPLTLESARPSHTSQYLCASRVDSPLHFGNGTRLTVT.

The gene calls are TRBV25-1 and TRBJ2-2; 8 nucleotides agree with TRBD1. This CDR3 has 16 amino acids. V dropped 6 bases and J dropped 1; count of bases not matched to a gene: 7. Germline loops: CDR1 MGHDK, CDR2 SYGVNS. The CDR3 here is CASSQGTGKNTGELFF. The CDR3 DNA reads as TGTGCCAGCAGCCAGGGGACAGGAAAGAACACCGGGGAGCTGTTTTTT. Combining the CDR3 with reference TRBV25-1 and TRBJ2-2 gives the whole variable domain EADIYQTPRYLVIGTGKKITLECSQTMGHDKMYWYQQDPGMELHLIHYSYGVNSTEKGDLSSESTVSRIRTEHFPLTLESARPSHTSQYLCASSQGTGKNTGELFFGEGSRLTVL.

This clonotype was recorded many times. The gene calls are TRBV9 and TRBJ1-2; D uncertain. The CDR3 loop spans 15 amino acids. Germline V CDR1 and CDR2: SGDLS, YYNGEE. The V gene lost 1 base and the J gene lost 3 bases, with 13 bases spanning the gap. CDR3 amino acids: CASSVLVSGDYGYTF. The CDR3 region has the DNA TGTGCCAGCAGCGTACTCGTCTCAGGCGACTATGGCTACACCTTC.

In this sample, this clonotype turned up many times. The V call is TRBV6-6, the J call TRBJ2-7; 9 bases fit TRBD2. Germline CDR1 and CDR2: MNHNY and SVGAGI (reference sequence). This CDR3 region has 14 residues. Trimming cost V 1 base and J 3 bases; bases outside gene matches: 1. CDR3 region: CASSYWREGYEQYF. The CDR3 coding sequence is TGTGCCAGCAGTTACTGGCGGGAGGGCTACGAGCAGTACTTC.

V and J are TRBV7-2 and TRBJ1-4; D remains unclear. The length of the CDR3 is 17 residues. V lost 1 base and J 3 bases, leaving 15 bases between the germline ends. CDR1 and CDR2 (germline): SGHTA, FQGNSA. The CDR3 sequence: CASSLVERPGPNEKLFF. The CDR3 DNA reads TGTGCCAGCAGCTTAGTTGAGCGTCCCGGCCCTAATGAAAAACTGTTTTTT.

The chain recombines TRBV7-8 with TRBJ2-7, with 8 bases identical to TRBD1. V was clipped by 1 base and J by 2 bases; unmatched bases: 4. This CDR3 contains 15 residues. Germline V gene data show CDR1 as SGHVS and CDR2 as FQNEAQ. The CDR3 spells CASSLEDRETYEQYF. DNA for the CDR3: TGTGCCAGCAGCTTAGAGGACAGGGAAACCTACGAGCAGTACTTC.